This TCR beta chain was obtained from a study of T-cell memory formation after mild COVID-19. Turning to the study itself: Largely donor-specific sequence clusters came from a couple of donors. General observations from the study: Specificity for SARS-CoV-2 was not confirmed among the second-wave clones peaking on day 37.

One entry per CDR3 protein results from TCRdb running MiXCR on the 5' RACE reads. Among approximately 500,000 distinct CDR3 sequences listed, 25% were seen once. The CDR3 loop spans 15 amino acids. The trim removed 3 bases at V and 4 bases at J, leaving 5 bases unmatched. Germline CDR1 KGHSH, CDR2 LQKENI. In this sample, this clonotype turned up once. Its target is unknown. The chain is built from TRBV18 and TRBJ1-5; TRBD1 matches 8 bases. This clonotype was obtained from an adult woman who had mild COVID-19 (a few samples of this study predate the infection). Cell type and time point are not known. Source material: PBMCs or a T cell subset sorted from them (not recorded which). The CDR3 nucleotides read TGTGCCAGCTCACCGTTTCAGGGGGCGAATCAGCCCCAGCATTTT. Protein product: CASSPFQGANQPQHF.